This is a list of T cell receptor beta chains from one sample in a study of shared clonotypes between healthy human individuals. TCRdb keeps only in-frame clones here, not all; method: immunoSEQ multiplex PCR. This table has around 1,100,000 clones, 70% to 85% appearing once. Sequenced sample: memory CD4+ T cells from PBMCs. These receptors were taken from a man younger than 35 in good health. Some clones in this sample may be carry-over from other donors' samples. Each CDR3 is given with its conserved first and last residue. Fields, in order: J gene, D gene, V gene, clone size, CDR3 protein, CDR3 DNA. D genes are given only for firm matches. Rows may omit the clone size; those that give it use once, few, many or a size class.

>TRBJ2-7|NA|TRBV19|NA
CASSIDRASVAGEQYF
TGTGCCAGTAGTATAGATCGAGCTAGCGTTGCGGGCGAGCAGTACTTC
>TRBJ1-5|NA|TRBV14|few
CASSVQENQPQHF
TGTGCCAGCAGCGTTCAGGAGAATCAGCCCCAGCATTTT
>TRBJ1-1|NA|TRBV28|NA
CASSLLGGTGNTEAFF
TGTGCCAGCAGTTTATTAGGGGGGACGGGGAACACTGAAGCTTTCTTT
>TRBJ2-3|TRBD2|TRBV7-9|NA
CASSLGLAGSTDTQYF
TGTGCCAGCAGCTTAGGTCTAGCGGGATCCACAGATACGCAGTATTTT
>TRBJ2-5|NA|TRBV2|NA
CATSSGRQETQYF
TGTGCCACCTCGAGTGGGAGGCAAGAGACCCAGTACTTC
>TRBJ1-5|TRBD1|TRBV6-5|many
CASSFRDRDQPQHF
TGTGCCAGCAGTTTCCGGGACAGAGATCAGCCCCAGCATTTT
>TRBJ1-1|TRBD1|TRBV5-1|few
CASSWGQGTEAEAFF
TGCGCCAGCAGCTGGGGACAGGGGACCGAAGCTGAAGCTTTCTTT
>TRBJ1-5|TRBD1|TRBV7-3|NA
CASSSRGPVFQPQHF
TGTGCCAGCAGCTCCAGGGGGCCGGTTTTTCAGCCCCAGCATTTT
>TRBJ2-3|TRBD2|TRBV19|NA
CASSKILAGNTDTQYF
TGTGCCAGTAGTAAGATTCTAGCGGGAAACACAGATACGCAGTATTTT
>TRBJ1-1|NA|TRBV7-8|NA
CASSPGPGGAFF
TGTGCCAGCAGCCCGGGACCTGGAGGAGCTTTCTTT
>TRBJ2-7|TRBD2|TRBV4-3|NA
CASSQVLAGAHEQYF
TGCGCCAGCAGCCAAGTCCTAGCGGGAGCCCACGAGCAGTACTTC
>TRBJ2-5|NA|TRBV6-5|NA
CASSYLDGSQETQYF
TGTGCCAGCAGTTACCTCGACGGGTCTCAAGAGACCCAGTACTTC
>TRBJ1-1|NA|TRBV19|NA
CASQTTVNTEAFF
TGTGCCAGCCAAACCACAGTGAACACTGAAGCTTTCTTT
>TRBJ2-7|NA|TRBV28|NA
CASRVPFSYEQYF
TGTGCCAGCAGGGTTCCTTTCTCCTACGAGCAGTACTTC
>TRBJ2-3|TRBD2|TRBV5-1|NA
CASSQGLVFAQYF
TGCGCCAGCAGCCAAGGACTAGTTTTCGCGCAGTATTTT
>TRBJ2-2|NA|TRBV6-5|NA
CASSGYLRTGELFF
TGTGCCAGCAGCGGCTACCTCCGCACCGGGGAGCTGTTTTTT
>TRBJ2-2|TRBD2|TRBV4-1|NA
CASSRSPMASGNTGELFF
TGCGCCAGCAGTCGGAGCCCAATGGCTAGCGGGAACACCGGGGAGCTGTTTTTT
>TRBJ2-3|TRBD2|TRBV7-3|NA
CASSLLAGSKDTQYF
TGTGCCAGCAGCTTACTAGCGGGGTCGAAGGATACGCAGTATTTT
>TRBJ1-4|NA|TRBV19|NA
CASSTVEAQKLFF
TGTGCCAGTAGCACCGTTGAGGCGCAGAAACTGTTTTTT
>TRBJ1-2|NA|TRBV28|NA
CASSGRTYGYTF
TGTGCCAGCAGTGGACGAACCTATGGCTACACCTTC
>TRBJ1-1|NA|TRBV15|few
CATSRARSTGFTEAFF
TGTGCCACCAGCAGGGCTCGGAGTACAGGGTTCACTGAAGCTTTCTTT